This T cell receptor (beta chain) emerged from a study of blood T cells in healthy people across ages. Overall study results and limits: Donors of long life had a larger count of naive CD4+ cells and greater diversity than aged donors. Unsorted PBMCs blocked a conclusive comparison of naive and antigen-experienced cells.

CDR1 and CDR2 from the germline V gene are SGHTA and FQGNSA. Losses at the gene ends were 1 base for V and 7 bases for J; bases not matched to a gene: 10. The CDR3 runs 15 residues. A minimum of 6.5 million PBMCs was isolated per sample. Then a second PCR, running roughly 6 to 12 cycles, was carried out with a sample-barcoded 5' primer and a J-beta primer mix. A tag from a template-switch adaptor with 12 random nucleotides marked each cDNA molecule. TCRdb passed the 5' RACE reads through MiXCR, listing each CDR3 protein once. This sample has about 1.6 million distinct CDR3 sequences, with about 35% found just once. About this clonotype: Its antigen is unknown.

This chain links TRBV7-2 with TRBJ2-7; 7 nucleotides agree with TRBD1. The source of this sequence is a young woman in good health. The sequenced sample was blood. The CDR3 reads CASSLGQGPYNEQYF. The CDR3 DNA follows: TGTGCCAGCAGCTTAGGACAGGGCCCTTACAATGAGCAGTACTTC.